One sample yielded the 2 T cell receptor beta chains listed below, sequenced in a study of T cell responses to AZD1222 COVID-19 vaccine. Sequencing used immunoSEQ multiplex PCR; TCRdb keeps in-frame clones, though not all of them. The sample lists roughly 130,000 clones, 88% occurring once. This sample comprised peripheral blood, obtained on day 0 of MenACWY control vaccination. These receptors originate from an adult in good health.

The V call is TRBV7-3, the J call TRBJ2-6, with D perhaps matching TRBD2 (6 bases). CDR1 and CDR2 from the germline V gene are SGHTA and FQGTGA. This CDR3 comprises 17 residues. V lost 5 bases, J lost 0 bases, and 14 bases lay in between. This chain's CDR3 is CASSLFGTFSGANVLTF. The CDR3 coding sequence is TGTGCCAGCAGCCTATTTGGGACTTTCTCTGGGGCCAACGTCCTGACTTTC.

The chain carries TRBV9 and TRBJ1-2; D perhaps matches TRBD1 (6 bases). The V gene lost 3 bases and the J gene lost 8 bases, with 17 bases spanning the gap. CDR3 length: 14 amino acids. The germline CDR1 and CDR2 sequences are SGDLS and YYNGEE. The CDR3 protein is CASSEGGASRGYTF. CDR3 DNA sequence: TGTGCCAGCAGCGAGGGGGGCGCATCGAGGGGCTACACCTTC. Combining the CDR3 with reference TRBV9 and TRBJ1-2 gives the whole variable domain DSGVTQTPKHLITATGQRVTLRCSPRSGDLSVYWYQQSLDQGLQFLIQYYNGEERAKGNILERFSAQQFPDLHSELNLSSLELGDSALYFCASSEGGASRGYTFGSGTRLTVV.